Sample share makes the clone carrying this T cell receptor beta chain medium-sized. Its matching antigen is unknown. The sequence runs out 3 residues before the end of the CDR3; the remainder is reconstructed from the germline J gene. The CDR3 length is 16 residues. Germline V CDR1 and CDR2: SGHRS, YFSETQ. V lost 4 bases and J 0 bases, leaving 17 bases between the germline ends. Libraries were prepared by immunoSEQ multiplex PCR; TCRdb keeps only in-frame clonotypes and omits some of them. Singletons are absent from the sample, which has 9,400 or so clones. The sample is drawn from a study of T cell clonality in common variable immunodeficiency. Study observations and caveats: In common variable immunodeficiency, TCR beta chains reportedly carried fewer deletions and N-nucleotide insertions.

Sequencing was performed on peripheral blood mononuclear cells. The TCR was taken from a human donor with common variable immunodeficiency. The chain couples TRBV5-1 to TRBJ2-7; TRBD1 is a possible D gene (6 bases). The CDR3 spells CASSRVGTTFSYEQYF. Partial CDR3 DNA: TGCGCCAGCAGCCGGGTCGGGACAACCTTCTCCTACGAG.